The 28 T cell receptor beta chains below were found in one sample sequenced in a study of blood T cell repertoires in COVID-19 (dated by TCRdb to the early 2020s). The method behind the library was the immunoSEQ multiplex PCR assay. The source is immuneACCESS, and TCRdb retained only in-frame sequences with V and J called. Part of the clones is not carried over; for the studies checked, unresolved V genes explain less than half of this, and the remainder is unexplained. Present in this sample are 250,000 to 300,000 clones, 80% to 95% of which were seen just once. Approximately 2.1% of the sample rests with the top ten. The source material was peripheral blood. These receptors were collected from a woman in her twenties or thirties with COVID-19, enrolled during active disease.

This rearrangement joins TRBV3-1 (or the pseudogene TRBV3-2) to TRBJ1-1; D unresolved. The V end lost 3 bases, the J end lost 7 bases, and 6 bases lay between the germline ends. CDR3 size: 11 residues. Looked up from germline, CDR1 is LGHDT and CDR2 is YNNKEL (reference sequence). The CDR3 is CASSHEGEAFF. CDR3 coding DNA: TGTGCCAGCAGCCATGAGGGTGAAGCTTTCTTT.

The chain couples TRBV5-4 to TRBJ1-1; D may be TRBD1 (5 bases). Germline V gene sequence: CDR1 SGHNT, CDR2 YYREEE (reference sequence). This CDR3 has 13 residues. V lost 3 bases and J lost 0, with 6 bases in between. The CDR3 nucleotides are TGTGCCAGCAGCTCAGGGATGAACACTGAAGCTTTCTTT. This gives the protein CASSSGMNTEAFF.

The V gene is TRBV9, the J gene TRBJ2-7; 10 bases are shared with TRBD2. The V gene end was trimmed by 2 bases and the J gene end by 3 bases; junction bases not matched to a gene: 8. CDR1 and CDR2 from the germline V gene are SGDLS and YYNGEE. The CDR3 sequence is 16 residues long. CDR3 DNA: TGTGCCAGCAGCGTCGCATCTAGCGGGGGATTCTACGAGCAGTACTTC. Protein sequence: CASSVASSGGFYEQYF.

The chain joins TRBV25-1 to TRBJ2-7, with D possibly being TRBD2 (7 bases). Per the germline V gene, CDR1 is MGHDK and CDR2 is SYGVNS. The CDR3 runs 11 residues. The ends were cut back, 8 bases at V and 6 bases at J, with 11 bases in the middle. The CDR3 DNA sequence: TGTGCCAGCGGGCGGGGGCCCGAGCAGTACTTC. This encodes CASGRGPEQYF.

The chain uses TRBV19 and TRBJ2-7; 10 nucleotides agree with TRBD1. This CDR3 has 14 residues. Trimming removed 4 bases from V and 5 bases from J; junction bases left unmatched: 5. Germline V CDR1 and CDR2: LNHDA, SQIVND (reference sequence). The CDR3 DNA reads as TGTGCCAGTAGTAAGGGACAGGGGTTCGACGAGCAGTACTTC. As protein: CASSKGQGFDEQYF.

The chain links TRBV25-1 to TRBJ1-3, with no clear D. The V gene's germline CDR1 is MGHDK and CDR2 SYGVNS. This CDR3 is built from 15 residues. V dropped 2 bases and J dropped 1 base, with 9 bases sitting between them. CDR3 sequence: CASSEVAGSGNTIYF. The CDR3 DNA reads TGTGCCAGCAGTGAAGTCGCCGGTTCTGGAAACACCATATATTTT.

The chain joins TRBV7-9 to TRBJ2-7; 8 nucleotides agree with TRBD1. This CDR3 has 14 residues. The junction had 10 bases not matched to a gene; V was cut back by 7 bases and J by 5 bases. Germline V gene lookup returns CDR1 SEHNR and CDR2 FQNEAQ (reference sequence). For the CDR3, the DNA is TGTGCCAGCACCATCCAGGACAGGGTGGACGAGCAGTACTTC. It is translated as CASTIQDRVDEQYF.

This clone showed up just a few times. The CDR3 here is CARILHSLRKEQFF. The CDR3 coding sequence is TGTGCCAGGATCCTTCACTCACTGCGGAAAGAGCAGTTCTTC. The chain is built from TRBV27 and TRBJ2-1; D gene unclear. The ends were cut back, 9 bases at V and 10 bases at J, with 22 bases in the middle. The germline V gene has CDR1 MNHEY and CDR2 SMNVEV (reference sequence). CDR3 length: 14 amino acids.

V gene TRBV28 combines with J gene TRBJ1-5, with TRBD1 identical over 8 bases. Germline lookup yields CDR1 MDHEN and CDR2 SYDVKM. This CDR3 is built from 13 residues. V lost 6 bases, J lost 9 bases, and 7 bases stayed unmatched. The CDR3 loop reads CASSLGQGLPQHF. DNA for the CDR3: TGTGCCAGCAGCCTCGGACAGGGTTTGCCCCAGCATTTT.

The genes are TRBV27 and TRBJ2-7; 10 bases align to TRBD1. The CDR3 covers 15 residues. V was pared by 4 bases and J by 4 bases, with 7 bases of the junction left unmatched. Germline V gives CDR1 MNHEY, CDR2 SMNVEV (reference sequence). CDR3 nucleotide sequence: TGTGCCAGCAGTTCTACCCGGACAGGGGGATACGAGCAGTACTTC. Translating it yields CASSSTRTGGYEQYF.

Only a few counts were recorded for this clone. The V and J genes are TRBV16 and TRBJ2-3; TRBD2 matches at 7 bases. The CDR3 runs to 17 residues. CDR1 and CDR2 from the germline V gene are KGHSY and FQNENV. Unmatched junction bases numbered 8, after V lost 0 bases and J lost 2 bases. CDR3 amino acids: CASSQSQSGGPTDTQYF. Here the CDR3 DNA reads TGTGCCAGCAGCCAATCGCAATCGGGGGGACCCACAGATACGCAGTATTTT.

The rearrangement links TRBV5-1 to TRBJ2-1; D is undetermined. The germline V gene encodes CDR1 SGHRS and CDR2 YFSETQ. V lost 4 bases, J lost 0 bases, and 14 bases lay in between. The CDR3 sequence is 16 residues long. CDR3 region: CASSVTSASSYNEQFF. In DNA, the CDR3 is TGCGCCAGCAGCGTAACAAGCGCCAGCTCCTACAATGAGCAGTTCTTC.

This clone was picked up one time. The chain joins TRBV2 to TRBJ1-1; D remains ambiguous. V lost 6 bases and J 7 bases, leaving 18 bases between the germline ends. This CDR3 has 14 amino acids. Germline CDR1 and CDR2: SNHLY and FYNNEI. The CDR3 protein is CASRATVVPSEAFF. The CDR3 region has the DNA TGTGCCAGCAGAGCCACAGTAGTTCCCAGTGAAGCTTTCTTT.

V is TRBV29-1 and J is TRBJ2-3; tentatively, D is TRBD1 (5 bases). With 0 bases removed from V and 5 bases from J, the gap between germline ends came to 15 bases. This CDR3 has 15 amino acids. Germline CDR1 is SQVTM and CDR2 is ANQGSEA. CDR3 in DNA: TGCAGCGTTGAAGATCTTGGCAGGGTTGGAGATACGCAGTATTTT. This gives the protein CSVEDLGRVGDTQYF.

The chain joins TRBV28 to TRBJ2-7, with D possibly TRBD1 on 5 matching bases. Trimming shortened V by 5 bases and J by 5 bases, and 13 bases separated the two germline ends. Germline V gene lookup returns CDR1 MDHEN and CDR2 SYDVKM. There are 13 residues in the CDR3. The CDR3 region has the DNA TGTGCCAGCAGTGGGGCCGGCAGGGACGAGCAGTACTTC. Encoded protein: CASSGAGRDEQYF. The variable domain in full, with the rest retrieved from reference TRBV28 and TRBJ2-7, is DVKVTQSSRYLVKRTGEKVFLECVQDMDHENMFWYRQDPGLGLRLIYFSYDVKMKEKGDIPEGYSVSREKKERFSLILESASTNQTSMYLCASSGAGRDEQYFGPGTRLTVT.

This chain links TRBV27 with TRBJ1-2; 9 nucleotides agree with TRBD1. V shed 6 bases, J shed 5 bases, and the junction held 13 bases outside the gene matches. In germline, CDR1 is MNHEY, CDR2 SMNVEV (reference sequence). CDR3 length: 16 residues. DNA of the CDR3: TGTGCCAGCAGCCGAAACCAACAGGGGGCTGGGTATGGCTACACCTTC. It yields the protein CASSRNQQGAGYGYTF.

This chain links TRBV25-1 with TRBJ2-7; a possible D gene is TRBD2 (5 bases). Germline lookup yields CDR1 MGHDK and CDR2 SYGVNS. V was shortened by 1 base and J by 1 base, with 11 bases between the two germline ends. CDR3 length: 15 amino acids. CDR3 coding DNA: TGTGCCAGCAGTGAATCGGGGTTTATATCCTACGAGCAGTACTTC. It specifies CASSESGFISYEQYF.

The chain combines TRBV28 with TRBJ1-4, with 9 nucleotides matching TRBD1. The CDR3 has 20 residues. The germline gives CDR1 MDHEN, CDR2 SYDVKM. Trimming cost V 3 bases and J 3 bases; bases outside gene matches: 17. CDR3 nucleotide sequence: TGTGCCAGCAGTTTGGTATTGGGACAGGGTGTCAGGTCCGCTAATGAAAAACTGTTTTTT. Translating it yields CASSLVLGQGVRSANEKLFF.

The V gene is TRBV5-8, the J gene TRBJ2-4; 8 bases map to TRBD1. The CDR3 has 16 amino acids. Germline CDR1 reads SGHTS; CDR2 reads YDEGEE. The J segment lost 0 bases and the V segment lost 1 base, leaving 3 bases of the junction unmatched. The CDR3 spells CASSLLQGGAKNIQYF. CDR3 DNA sequence: TGTGCCAGCAGCTTGTTACAGGGGGGAGCCAAAAACATTCAGTACTTC. The variable domain in full, completed from reference TRBV5-8 and TRBJ2-4, reads EAGVTQSPTHLIKTRGQQATLRCSPISGHTSVYWYQQALGLGLQFLLWYDEGEERNRGNFPPRFSGRQFPNYSSELNVNALELEDSALYLCASSLLQGGAKNIQYFGAGTRLSVL.

The chain links TRBV28 to TRBJ1-2, with TRBD1 identical over 7 bases. With V trimmed by 2 bases and J by 8 bases, 11 bases remained unmatched. Germline V CDR1 and CDR2: MDHEN, SYDVKM. This CDR3 contains 15 residues. The CDR3 DNA reads as TGTGCCAGCAGTTTACGCTCGACAGGGCTAGGAGGCTACACCTTC. Translation: CASSLRSTGLGGYTF.

This rearrangement joins TRBV6-5 to TRBJ2-7; D perhaps matches TRBD1 (6 bases). Per germline, CDR1 MNHEY and CDR2 SVGAGI. Trimming cost V 7 bases and J 5 bases, with 12 bases left between them. The CDR3 spans 12 residues. In nucleotides, the CDR3 is TGTGCCAGCATCTGGGGGCGGGACGAGCAGTACTTC. Its translation: CASIWGRDEQYF.

The chain uses TRBV6-1 and TRBJ2-7; D remains unclear. The CDR3 covers 15 residues. V shed 2 bases and J shed 4 bases, with 15 bases lying between them. Germline CDR1 and CDR2: MNHNS and SASEGT. Here the CDR3 reads CASSEYSYASYEQYF. CDR3 sequence (DNA): TGTGCCAGCAGTGAATATTCCTATGCCTCGTACGAGCAGTACTTC.

The gene calls are TRBV4-1 and TRBJ2-7, with TRBD2 matching 8 bases. The V gene's germline CDR1 is MGHRA and CDR2 YSYEKL. There are 16 residues in the CDR3. The junction had 9 bases not matched to a gene; V was cut back by 0 bases and J by 5 bases. CDR3 sequence reads: CASSQDGDSGIDEQYF. The DNA of the CDR3 is TGCGCCAGCAGCCAAGATGGGGATAGCGGGATCGACGAGCAGTACTTC.

This chain joins TRBV18 and TRBJ2-5, with TRBD1 matching 8 bases. V shed 0 bases, J shed 5 bases, and the junction held 5 bases outside the gene matches. The CDR3 has 15 amino acids. Per germline, CDR1 KGHSH and CDR2 LQKENI. CDR3 protein: CASSPPQGAGETQYF. In DNA, the CDR3 is TGTGCCAGCTCACCACCTCAGGGGGCAGGGGAGACCCAGTACTTC.

The chain is built from TRBV10-3 and TRBJ1-1, with 8 bases aligning to TRBD1. V dropped 3 bases and J dropped 11; count of bases not matched to a gene: 8. This CDR3 spans 13 amino acids. Germline V CDR1 and CDR2: ENHRY, SYGVKD. CDR3 DNA: TGTGCCATCAGTGATGACAGGGGAGGTAGGGCTTTCTTT. This encodes CAISDDRGGRAFF.

The genes are TRBV7-3 and TRBJ1-1, with 9 positions matching TRBD1. Trimming removed 2 bases from V and 3 bases from J; junction bases left unmatched: 4. Looked up from germline, CDR1 is SGHTA and CDR2 is FQGTGA. The CDR3 runs to 15 residues. The DNA of the CDR3 is TGTGCCAGCAGCTTACAACAGGGGGCAGACACTGAAGCTTTCTTT. Translated, it gives CASSLQQGADTEAFF.

The rearrangement links TRBV9 to TRBJ2-1; 12 bases are a match to TRBD2. CDR1 is SGDLS and CDR2 is YYNGEE in the germline V gene. This CDR3 is 15 amino acids long. With 3 bases clipped from V and 7 bases from J, the junction kept 5 bases outside the gene matches. This CDR3 is CASSGLAGAGNEQFF. In DNA form, the CDR3 reads TGTGCCAGCAGCGGACTAGCGGGAGCAGGGAATGAGCAGTTCTTC.

This rearrangement joins TRBV6-6 to TRBJ2-3; 7 nucleotides match TRBD1. V lost 0 bases to trimming and J lost 4 bases; unmatched junction nucleotides: 7. The CDR3 is made up of 16 amino acids. Germline CDR1 and CDR2: MNHNY and SVGAGI (reference sequence). The CDR3 loop is CASSYSDRALADTQYF. CDR3 nucleotides: TGTGCCAGCAGTTACTCTGACAGGGCATTAGCAGATACGCAGTATTTT.